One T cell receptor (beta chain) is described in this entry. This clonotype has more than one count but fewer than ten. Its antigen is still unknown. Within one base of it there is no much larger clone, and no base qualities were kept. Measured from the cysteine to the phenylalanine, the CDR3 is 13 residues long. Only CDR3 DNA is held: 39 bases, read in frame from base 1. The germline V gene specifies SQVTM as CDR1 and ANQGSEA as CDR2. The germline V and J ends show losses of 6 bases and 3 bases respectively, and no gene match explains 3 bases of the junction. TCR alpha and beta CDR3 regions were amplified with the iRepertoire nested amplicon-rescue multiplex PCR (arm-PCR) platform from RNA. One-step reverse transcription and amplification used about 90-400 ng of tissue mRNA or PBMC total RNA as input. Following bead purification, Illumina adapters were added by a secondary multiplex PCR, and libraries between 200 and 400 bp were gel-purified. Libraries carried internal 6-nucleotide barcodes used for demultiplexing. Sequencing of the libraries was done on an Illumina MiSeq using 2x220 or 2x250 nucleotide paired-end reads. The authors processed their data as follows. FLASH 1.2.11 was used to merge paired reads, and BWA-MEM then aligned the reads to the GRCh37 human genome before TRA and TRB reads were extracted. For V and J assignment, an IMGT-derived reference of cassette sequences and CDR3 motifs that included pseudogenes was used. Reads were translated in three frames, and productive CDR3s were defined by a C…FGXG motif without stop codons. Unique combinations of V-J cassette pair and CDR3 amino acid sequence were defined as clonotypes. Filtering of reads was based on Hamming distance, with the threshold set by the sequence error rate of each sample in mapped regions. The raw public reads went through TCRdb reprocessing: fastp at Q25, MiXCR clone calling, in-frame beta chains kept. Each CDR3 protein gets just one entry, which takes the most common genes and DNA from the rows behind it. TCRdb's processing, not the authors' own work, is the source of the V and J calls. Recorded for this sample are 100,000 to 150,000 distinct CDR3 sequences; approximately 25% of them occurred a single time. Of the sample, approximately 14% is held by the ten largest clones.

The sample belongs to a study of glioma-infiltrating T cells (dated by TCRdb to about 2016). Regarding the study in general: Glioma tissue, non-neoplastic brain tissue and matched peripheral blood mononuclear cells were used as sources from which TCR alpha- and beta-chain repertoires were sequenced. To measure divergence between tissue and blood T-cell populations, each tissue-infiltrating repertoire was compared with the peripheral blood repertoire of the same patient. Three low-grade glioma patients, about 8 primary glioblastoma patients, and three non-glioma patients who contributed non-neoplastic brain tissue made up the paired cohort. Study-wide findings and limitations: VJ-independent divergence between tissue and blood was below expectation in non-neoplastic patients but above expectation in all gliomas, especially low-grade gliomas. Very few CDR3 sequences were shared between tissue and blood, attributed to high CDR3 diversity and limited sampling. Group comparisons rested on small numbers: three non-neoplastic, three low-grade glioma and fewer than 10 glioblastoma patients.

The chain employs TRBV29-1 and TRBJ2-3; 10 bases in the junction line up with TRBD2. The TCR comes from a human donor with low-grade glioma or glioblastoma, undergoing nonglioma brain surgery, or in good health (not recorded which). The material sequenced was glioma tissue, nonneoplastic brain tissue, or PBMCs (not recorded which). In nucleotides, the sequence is TGCAGCGTGCCTAGCGGGAGTACAGATACGCAGTATTTT. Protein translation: CSVPSGSTDTQYF.